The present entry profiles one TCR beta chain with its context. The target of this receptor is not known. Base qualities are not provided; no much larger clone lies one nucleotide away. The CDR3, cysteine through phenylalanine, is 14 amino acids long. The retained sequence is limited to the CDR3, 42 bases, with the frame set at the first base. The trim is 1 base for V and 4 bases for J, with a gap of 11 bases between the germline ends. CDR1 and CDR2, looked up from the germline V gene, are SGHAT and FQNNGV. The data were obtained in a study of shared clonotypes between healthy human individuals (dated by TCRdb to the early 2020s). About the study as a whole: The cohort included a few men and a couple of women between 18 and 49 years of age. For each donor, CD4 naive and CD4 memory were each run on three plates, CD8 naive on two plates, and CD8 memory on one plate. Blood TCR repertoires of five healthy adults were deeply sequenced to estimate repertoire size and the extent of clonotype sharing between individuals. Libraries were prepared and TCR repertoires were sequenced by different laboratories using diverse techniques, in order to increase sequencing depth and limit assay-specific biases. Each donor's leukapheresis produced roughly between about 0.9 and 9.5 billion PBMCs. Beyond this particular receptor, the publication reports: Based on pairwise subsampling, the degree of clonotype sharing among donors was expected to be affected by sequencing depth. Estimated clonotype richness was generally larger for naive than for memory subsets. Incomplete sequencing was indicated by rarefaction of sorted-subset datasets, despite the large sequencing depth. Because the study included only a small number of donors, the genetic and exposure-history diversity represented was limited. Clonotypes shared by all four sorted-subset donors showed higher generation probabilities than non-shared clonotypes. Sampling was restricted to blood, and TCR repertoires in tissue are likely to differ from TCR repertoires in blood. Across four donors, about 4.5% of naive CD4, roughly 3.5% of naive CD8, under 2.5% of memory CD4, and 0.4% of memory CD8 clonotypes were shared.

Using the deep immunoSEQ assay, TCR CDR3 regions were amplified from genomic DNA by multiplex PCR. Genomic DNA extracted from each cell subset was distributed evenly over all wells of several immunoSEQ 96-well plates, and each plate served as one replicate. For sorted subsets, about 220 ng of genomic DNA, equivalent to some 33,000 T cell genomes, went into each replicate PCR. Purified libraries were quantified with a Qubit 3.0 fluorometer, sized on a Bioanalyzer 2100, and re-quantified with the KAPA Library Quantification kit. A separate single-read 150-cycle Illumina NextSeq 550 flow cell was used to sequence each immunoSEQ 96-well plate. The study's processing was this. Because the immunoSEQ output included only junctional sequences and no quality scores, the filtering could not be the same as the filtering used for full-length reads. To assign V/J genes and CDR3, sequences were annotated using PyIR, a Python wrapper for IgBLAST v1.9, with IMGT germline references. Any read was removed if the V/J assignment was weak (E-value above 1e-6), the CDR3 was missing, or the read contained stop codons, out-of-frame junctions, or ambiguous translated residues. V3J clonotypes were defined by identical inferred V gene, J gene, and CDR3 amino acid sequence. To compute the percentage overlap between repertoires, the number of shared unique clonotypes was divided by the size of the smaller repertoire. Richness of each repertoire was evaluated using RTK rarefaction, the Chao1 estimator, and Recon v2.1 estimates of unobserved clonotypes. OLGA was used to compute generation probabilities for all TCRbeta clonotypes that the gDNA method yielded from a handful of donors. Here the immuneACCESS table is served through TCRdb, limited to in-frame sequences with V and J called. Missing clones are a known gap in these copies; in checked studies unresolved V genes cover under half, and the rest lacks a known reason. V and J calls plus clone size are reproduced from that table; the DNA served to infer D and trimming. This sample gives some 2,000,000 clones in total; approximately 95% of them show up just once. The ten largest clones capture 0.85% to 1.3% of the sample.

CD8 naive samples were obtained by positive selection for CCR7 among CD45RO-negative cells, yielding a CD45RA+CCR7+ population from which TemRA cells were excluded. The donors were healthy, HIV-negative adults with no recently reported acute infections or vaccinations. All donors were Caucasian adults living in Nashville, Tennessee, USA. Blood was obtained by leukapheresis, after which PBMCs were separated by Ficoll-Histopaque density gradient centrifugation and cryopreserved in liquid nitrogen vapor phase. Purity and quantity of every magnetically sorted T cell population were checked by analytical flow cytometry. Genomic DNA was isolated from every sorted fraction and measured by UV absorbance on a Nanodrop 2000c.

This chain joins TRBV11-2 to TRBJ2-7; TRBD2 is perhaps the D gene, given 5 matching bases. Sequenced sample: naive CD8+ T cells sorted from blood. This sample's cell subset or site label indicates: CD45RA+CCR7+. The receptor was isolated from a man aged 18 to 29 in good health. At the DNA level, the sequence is TGTGCCAGCAGCTTAGGCCCGGGGTGGTACGAGCAGTACTTC. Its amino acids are CASSLGPGWYEQYF.